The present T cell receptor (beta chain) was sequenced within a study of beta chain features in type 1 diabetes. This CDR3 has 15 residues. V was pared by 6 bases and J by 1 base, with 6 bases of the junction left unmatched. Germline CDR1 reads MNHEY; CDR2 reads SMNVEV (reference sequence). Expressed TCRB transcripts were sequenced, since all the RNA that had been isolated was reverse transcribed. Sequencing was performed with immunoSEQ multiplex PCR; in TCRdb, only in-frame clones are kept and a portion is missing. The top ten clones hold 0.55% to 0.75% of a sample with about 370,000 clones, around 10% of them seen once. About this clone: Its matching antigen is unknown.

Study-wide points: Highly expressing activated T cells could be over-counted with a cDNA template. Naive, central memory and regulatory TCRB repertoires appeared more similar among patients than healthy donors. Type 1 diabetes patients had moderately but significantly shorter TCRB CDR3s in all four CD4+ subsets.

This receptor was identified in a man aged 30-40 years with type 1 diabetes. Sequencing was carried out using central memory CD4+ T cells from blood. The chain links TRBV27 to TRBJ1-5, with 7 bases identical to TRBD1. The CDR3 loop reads CASRQGSGSNQPQHF. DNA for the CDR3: TGTGCCAGCAGACAGGGGTCTGGAAGCAATCAGCCCCAGCATTTT.